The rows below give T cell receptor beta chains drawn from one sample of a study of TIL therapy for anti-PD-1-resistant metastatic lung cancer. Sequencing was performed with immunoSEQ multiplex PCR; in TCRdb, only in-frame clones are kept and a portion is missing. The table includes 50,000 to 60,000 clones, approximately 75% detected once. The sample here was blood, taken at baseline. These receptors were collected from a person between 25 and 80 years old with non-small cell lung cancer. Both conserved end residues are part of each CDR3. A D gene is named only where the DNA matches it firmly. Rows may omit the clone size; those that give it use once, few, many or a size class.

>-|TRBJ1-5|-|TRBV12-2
CASRLRVWCNQPQHF
TGTGCAAGTCGCTTACGGGTATGGTGCAATCAGCCCCAGCATTTT
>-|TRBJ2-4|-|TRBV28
CATKTGSKNIQYF
TGTGCCACCAAGACAGGATCCAAAAACATTCAGTACTTC
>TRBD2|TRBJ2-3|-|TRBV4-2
CASSPRLAGGEGTQYF
TGTGCCAGCAGCCCCAGACTAGCGGGGGGCGAAGGTACGCAGTATTTT
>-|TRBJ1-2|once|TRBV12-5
CASGLGGYTF
TGTGCTAGTGGATTGGGGGGCTACACCTTC
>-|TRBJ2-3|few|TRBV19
CASSRWGRVSGDTQYF
TGTGCCAGTAGTAGATGGGGCAGGGTGAGTGGAGATACGCAGTATTTT
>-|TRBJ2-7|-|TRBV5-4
CASSHPGFYEQYF
TGTGCCAGCAGCCATCCCGGGTTTTACGAGCAGTACTTC
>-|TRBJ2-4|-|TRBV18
CASSPQVGKNIQYF
TGTGCCAGCTCACCCCAAGTCGGCAAAAACATTCAGTACTTC
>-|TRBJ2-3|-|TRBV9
CASSVFRNTDTQYF
TGTGCCAGCAGCGTATTCCGGAATACAGATACGCAGTATTTT
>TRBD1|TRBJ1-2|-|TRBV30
CAWSMGQGRSYTF
TGTGCCTGGAGTATGGGACAGGGGAGGAGCTACACCTTC
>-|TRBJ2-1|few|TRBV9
CASSVRTTYNEQFF
TGTGCCAGCAGCGTAAGGACGACCTACAATGAGCAGTTCTTC
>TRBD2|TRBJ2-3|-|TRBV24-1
CATSDPTSLAGADTQYF
TGTGCCACCAGTGACCCTACGTCACTAGCGGGGGCAGATACGCAGTATTTT
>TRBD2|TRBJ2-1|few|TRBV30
CAWSVRSGLAGNNEQFF
TGTGCCTGGAGTGTACGGTCCGGACTAGCGGGAAACAATGAGCAGTTCTTC
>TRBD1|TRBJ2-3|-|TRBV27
CASSPTGTGDTSYSDTQYF
TGTGCCAGCAGTCCGACCGGGACAGGTGATACCTCGTACTCAGATACGCAGTATTTT
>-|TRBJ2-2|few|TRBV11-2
CASRLRGAVPGELFF
TGTGCCAGCAGGTTACGGGGGGCCGTCCCCGGGGAGCTGTTTTTT
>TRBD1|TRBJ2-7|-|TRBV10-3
CAIRTGPGAYEQYF
TGTGCCATCAGGACAGGGCCAGGCGCCTACGAGCAGTACTTC
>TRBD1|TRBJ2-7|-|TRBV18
CASSPVSGQGSPWQSYEQYF
TGTGCCAGCTCACCAGTTTCCGGACAGGGAAGCCCATGGCAATCCTACGAGCAGTACTTC